This TCR beta chain was sequenced in a study of control samples from healthy donors and cancer patients. Trimming shortened V by 7 bases and J by 4 bases, and 14 bases separated the two germline ends. Germline CDR1 reads MNHEY; CDR2 reads SVGAGI. The CDR3 loop spans 15 amino acids. Libraries were prepared by immunoSEQ multiplex PCR; TCRdb keeps only in-frame clonotypes and omits some of them. The sample gives approximately 210,000 clones, about 90% of which show up once; around 1.9% is in the top ten. The genes are TRBV6-5 and TRBJ1-6; D is unclear. The receptor comes from a man aged 25-45 years in good health. Sequenced: blood. The CDR3 DNA reads TGTGCCAGCAAGCTACTGACGAATTATAATTCACCCCTCCACTTT. Its translation is CASKLLTNYNSPLHF.